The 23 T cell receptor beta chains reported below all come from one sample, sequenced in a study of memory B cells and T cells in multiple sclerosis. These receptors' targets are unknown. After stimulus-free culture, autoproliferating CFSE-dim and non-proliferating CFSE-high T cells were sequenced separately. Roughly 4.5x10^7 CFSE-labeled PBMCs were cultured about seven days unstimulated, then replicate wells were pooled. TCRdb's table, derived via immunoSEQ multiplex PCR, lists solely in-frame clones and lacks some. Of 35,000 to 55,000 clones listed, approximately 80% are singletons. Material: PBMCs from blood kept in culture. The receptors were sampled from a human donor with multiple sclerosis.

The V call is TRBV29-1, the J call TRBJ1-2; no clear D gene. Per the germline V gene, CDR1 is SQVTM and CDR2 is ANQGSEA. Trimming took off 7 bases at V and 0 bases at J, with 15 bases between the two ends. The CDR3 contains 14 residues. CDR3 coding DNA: TGCAGCGCCCGCTCCGAAGGAACTAACTATGGCTACACCTTC. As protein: CSARSEGTNYGYTF.

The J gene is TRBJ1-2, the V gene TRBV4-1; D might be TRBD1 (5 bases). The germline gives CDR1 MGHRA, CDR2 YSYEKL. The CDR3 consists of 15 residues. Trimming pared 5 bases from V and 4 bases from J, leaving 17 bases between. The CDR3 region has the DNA TGCGCCAGCAGCAGAGAGGAAACAGGTTCCTATGGCTACACCTTC. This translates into CASSREETGSYGYTF.

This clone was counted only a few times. CDR3 DNA sequence: TGTGCCAGCAGTGGTCGGAGGGACAGCCAAGAGACCCAGTACTTC. This codes for CASSGRRDSQETQYF. V is TRBV2 and J is TRBJ2-5; TRBD1 might be the D (7 bases). V lost 4 bases to trimming and J lost 1 base, with 13 bases between them. CDR3 length: 15 residues. The germline CDR1 and CDR2 sequences are SNHLY and FYNNEI. The variable domain in full, with the rest retrieved from reference TRBV2 and TRBJ2-5, is EPEVTQTPSHQVTQMGQEVILRCVPISNHLYFYWYRQILGQKVEFLVSFYNNEISEKSEIFDDQFSVERPDGSNFTLKIRSTKLEDSAMYFCASSGRRDSQETQYFGPGTRLLVL.

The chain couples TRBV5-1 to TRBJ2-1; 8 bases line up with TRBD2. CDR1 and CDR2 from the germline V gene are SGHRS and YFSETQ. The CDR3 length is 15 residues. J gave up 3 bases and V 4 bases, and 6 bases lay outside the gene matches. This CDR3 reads CASSPSGGSYNEQFF. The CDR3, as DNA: TGCGCCAGCAGCCCCAGCGGGGGCAGCTACAATGAGCAGTTCTTC.

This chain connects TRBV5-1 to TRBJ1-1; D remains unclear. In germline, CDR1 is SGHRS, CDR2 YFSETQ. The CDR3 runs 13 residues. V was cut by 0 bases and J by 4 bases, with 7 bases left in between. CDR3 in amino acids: CASSLELITEAFF. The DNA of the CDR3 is TGCGCCAGCAGCTTGGAACTGATCACTGAAGCTTTCTTT.

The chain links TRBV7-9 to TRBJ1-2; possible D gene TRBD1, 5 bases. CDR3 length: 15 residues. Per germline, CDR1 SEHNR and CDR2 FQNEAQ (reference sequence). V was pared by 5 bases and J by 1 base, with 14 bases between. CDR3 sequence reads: CASSARDRFNYGYTF. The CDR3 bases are TGTGCCAGCAGCGCCCGGGACCGATTTAACTATGGCTACACCTTC.

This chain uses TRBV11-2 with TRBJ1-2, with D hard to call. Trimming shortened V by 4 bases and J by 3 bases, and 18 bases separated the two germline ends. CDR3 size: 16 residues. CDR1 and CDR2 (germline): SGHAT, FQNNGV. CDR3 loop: CASSSLGKQTYYGYTF. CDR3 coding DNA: TGTGCCAGCAGCTCCCTCGGGAAACAGACATACTATGGCTACACCTTC. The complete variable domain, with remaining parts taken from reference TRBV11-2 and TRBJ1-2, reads EAGVAQSPRYKIIEKRQSVAFWCNPISGHATLYWYQQILGQGPKLLIQFQNNGVVDDSQLPKDRFSAERLKGVDSTLKIQPAKLEDSAVYLCASSSLGKQTYYGYTFGSGTRLTVV.

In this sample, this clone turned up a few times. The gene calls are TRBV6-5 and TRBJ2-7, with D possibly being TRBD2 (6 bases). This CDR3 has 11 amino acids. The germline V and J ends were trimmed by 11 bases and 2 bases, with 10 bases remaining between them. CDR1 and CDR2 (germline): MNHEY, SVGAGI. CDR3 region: CAAGRTYEQYF. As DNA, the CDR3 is TGTGCCGCGGGGCGGACCTACGAGCAGTACTTC.

CDR3 protein: CASSLRQGADTQYF. In DNA, the CDR3 is TGCGCCAGCAGCTTGAGACAGGGGGCAGATACGCAGTATTTT. V is TRBV5-1 and J is TRBJ2-3; 9 bases agree with TRBD1. J was trimmed by 4 bases and V by 1 base; bases with no gene match: 1. Germline V gives CDR1 SGHRS, CDR2 YFSETQ. The CDR3 spans 14 residues.

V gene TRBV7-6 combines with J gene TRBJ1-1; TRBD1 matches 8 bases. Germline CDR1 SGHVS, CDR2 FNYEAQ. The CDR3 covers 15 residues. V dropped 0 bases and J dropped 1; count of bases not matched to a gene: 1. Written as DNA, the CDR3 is TGTGCCAGCAGCTTAGCTGACAGGGGGAACACTGAAGCTTTCTTT. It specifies CASSLADRGNTEAFF.

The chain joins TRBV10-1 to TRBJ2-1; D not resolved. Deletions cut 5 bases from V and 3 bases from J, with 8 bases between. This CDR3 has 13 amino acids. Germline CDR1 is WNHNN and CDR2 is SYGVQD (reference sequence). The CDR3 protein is CASSSDDYNEQFF. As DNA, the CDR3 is TGCGCCAGCAGTTCGGACGACTACAATGAGCAGTTCTTC.

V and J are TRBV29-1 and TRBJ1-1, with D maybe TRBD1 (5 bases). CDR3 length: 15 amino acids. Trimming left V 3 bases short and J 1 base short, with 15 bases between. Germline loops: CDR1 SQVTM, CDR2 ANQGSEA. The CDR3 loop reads CSVDDGARRNTEAFF. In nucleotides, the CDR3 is TGCAGCGTTGACGATGGGGCCAGGAGGAACACTGAAGCTTTCTTT.

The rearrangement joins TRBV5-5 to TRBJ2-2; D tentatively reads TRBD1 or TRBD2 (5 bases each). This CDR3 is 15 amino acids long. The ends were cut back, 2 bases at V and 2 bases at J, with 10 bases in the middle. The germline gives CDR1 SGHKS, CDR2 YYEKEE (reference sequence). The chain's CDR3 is CASSFGDANTGELFF. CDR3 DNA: TGTGCCAGCAGCTTTGGGGACGCCAACACCGGGGAGCTGTTTTTT. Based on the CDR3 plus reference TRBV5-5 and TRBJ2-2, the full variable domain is DAGVTQSPTHLIKTRGQQVTLRCSPISGHKSVSWYQQVLGQGPQFIFQYYEKEERGRGNFPDRFSARQFPNYSSELNVNALLLGDSALYLCASSFGDANTGELFFGEGSRLTVL.

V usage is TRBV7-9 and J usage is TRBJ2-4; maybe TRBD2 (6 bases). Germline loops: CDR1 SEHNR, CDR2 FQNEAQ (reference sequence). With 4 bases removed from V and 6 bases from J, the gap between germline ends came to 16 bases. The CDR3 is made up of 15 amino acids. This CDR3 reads CASSSIAGRRNIQYF. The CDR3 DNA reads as TGTGCCAGCAGCTCCATTGCAGGGAGGAGAAACATTCAGTACTTC.

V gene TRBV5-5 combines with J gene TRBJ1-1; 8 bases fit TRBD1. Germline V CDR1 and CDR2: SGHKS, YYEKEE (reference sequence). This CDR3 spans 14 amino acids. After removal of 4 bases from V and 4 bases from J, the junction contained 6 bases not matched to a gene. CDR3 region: CASSRNRGSTEAFF. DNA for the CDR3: TGTGCCAGCAGCAGGAACAGGGGGAGCACTGAAGCTTTCTTT.

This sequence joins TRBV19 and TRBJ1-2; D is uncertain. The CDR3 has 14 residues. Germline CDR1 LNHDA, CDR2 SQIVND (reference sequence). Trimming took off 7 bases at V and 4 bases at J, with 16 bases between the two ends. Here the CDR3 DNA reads TGTGCCAGTACAACGGACGGGAGAGGCTATGGCTACACCTTC. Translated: CASTTDGRGYGYTF.

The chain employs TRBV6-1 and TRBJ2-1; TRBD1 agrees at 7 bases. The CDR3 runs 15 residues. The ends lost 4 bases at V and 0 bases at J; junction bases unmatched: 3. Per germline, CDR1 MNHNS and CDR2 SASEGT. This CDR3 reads CASSGRGSSYNEQFF. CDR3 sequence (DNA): TGTGCCAGCAGTGGCAGGGGGAGCTCCTACAATGAGCAGTTCTTC.

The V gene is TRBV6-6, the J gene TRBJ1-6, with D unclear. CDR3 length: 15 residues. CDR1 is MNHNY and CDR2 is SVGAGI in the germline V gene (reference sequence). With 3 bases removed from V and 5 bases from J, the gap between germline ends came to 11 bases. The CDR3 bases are TGTGCCAGCAGTTATCCACAGCCCGATAATTCACCCCTCCACTTT. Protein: CASSYPQPDNSPLHF.

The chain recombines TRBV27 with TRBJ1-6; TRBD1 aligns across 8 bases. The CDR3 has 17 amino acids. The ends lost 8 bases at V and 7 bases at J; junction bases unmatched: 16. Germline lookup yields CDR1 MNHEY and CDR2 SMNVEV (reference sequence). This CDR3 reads CASARRQGANRNSPLHF. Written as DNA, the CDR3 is TGTGCCAGCGCTAGGCGTCAGGGGGCCAACAGGAATTCACCCCTCCACTTT.

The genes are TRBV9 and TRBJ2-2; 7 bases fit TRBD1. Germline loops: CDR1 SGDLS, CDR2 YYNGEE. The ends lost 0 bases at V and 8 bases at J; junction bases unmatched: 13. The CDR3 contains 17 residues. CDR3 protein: CASSVAFHAGGSGELFF. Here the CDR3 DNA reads TGTGCCAGCAGCGTAGCTTTTCATGCAGGGGGATCTGGGGAGCTGTTTTTT.

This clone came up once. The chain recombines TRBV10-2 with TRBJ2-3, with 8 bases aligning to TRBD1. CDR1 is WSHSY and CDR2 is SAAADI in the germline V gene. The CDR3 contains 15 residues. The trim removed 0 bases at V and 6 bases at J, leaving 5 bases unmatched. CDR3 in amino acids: CASSESTTGADTQYF. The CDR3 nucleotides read TGCGCCAGCAGTGAGTCGACGACAGGGGCGGATACGCAGTATTTT.

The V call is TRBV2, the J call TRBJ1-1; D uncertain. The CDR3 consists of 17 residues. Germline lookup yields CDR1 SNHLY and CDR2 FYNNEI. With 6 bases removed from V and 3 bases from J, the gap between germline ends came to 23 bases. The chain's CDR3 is CASSPSLLWGKDTEAFF. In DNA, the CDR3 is TGTGCCAGCAGCCCGAGCCTTTTATGGGGTAAGGACACTGAAGCTTTCTTT.

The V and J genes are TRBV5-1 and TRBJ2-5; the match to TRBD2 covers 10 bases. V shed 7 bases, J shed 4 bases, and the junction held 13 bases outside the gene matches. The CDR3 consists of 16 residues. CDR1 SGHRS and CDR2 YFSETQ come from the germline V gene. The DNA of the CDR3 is TGCGCCAGCGGGATGAGCGGGGGGGCTTCTGGAGAGACCCAGTACTTC. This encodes CASGMSGGASGETQYF.